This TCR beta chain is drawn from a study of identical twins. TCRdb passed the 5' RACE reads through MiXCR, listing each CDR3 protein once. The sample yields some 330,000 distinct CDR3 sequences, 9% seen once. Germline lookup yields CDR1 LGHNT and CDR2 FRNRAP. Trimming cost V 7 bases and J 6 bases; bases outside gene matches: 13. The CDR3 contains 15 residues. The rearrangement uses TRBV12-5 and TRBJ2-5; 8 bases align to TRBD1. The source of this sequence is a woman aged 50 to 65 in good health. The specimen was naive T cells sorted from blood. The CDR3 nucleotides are TGTGCTAGTGCCTTTTATGAGCAGGGGGCCAAGACCCAGTACTTC. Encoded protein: CASAFYEQGAKTQYF.